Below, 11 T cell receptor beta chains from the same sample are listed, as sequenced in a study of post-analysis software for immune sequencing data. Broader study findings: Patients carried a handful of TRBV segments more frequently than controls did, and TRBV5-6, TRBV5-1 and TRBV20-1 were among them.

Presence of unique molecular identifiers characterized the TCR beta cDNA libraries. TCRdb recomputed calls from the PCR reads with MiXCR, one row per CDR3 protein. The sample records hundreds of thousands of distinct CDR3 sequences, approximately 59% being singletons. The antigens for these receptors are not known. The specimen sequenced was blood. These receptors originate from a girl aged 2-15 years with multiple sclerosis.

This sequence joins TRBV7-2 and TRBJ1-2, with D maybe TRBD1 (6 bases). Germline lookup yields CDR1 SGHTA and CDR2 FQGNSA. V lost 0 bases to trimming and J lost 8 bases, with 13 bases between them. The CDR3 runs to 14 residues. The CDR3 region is CASSLATGIRGYTF. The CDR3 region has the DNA TGTGCCAGCAGCTTAGCCACAGGGATAAGAGGCTACACCTTC.

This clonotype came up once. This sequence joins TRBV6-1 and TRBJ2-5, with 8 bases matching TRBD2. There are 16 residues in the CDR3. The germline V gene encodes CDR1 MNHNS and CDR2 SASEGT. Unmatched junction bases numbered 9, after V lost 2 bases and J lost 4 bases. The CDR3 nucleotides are TGTGCCAGCAGTGAAATGAGGGCGGGAGGTGGAGAGACCCAGTACTTC. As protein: CASSEMRAGGGETQYF.

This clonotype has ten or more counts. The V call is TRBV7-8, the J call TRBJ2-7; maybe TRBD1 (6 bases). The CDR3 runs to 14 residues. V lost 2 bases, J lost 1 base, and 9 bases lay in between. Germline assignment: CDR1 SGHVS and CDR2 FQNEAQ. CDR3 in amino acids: CASSLRGQSYEQYF. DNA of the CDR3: TGTGCCAGCAGCTTAAGAGGACAGTCCTACGAGCAGTACTTC.

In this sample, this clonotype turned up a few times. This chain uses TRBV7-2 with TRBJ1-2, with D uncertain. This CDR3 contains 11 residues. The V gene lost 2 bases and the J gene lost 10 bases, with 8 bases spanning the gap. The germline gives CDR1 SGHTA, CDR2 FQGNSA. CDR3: CASSLYPVYTF. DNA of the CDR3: TGTGCCAGCAGCTTATATCCCGTCTACACCTTC.

Here the CDR3 DNA reads TGCAGCGTTGCGGATACTGGGGTCGGCGACACTGAAGCTTTCTTT. Residues: CSVADTGVGDTEAFF. J is TRBJ1-1 and V is TRBV29-1; D remains ambiguous. Germline V CDR1 and CDR2: SQVTM, ANQGSEA. The CDR3 loop spans 15 amino acids. The germline V and J ends were trimmed by 4 bases and 3 bases, with 18 bases remaining between them.

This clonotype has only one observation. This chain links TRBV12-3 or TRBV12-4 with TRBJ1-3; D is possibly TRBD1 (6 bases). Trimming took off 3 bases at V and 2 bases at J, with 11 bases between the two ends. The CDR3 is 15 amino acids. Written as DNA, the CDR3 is TGTGCCAGCAGTTTTCTGGGGGCTACTGGAAACACCATATATTTT. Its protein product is CASSFLGATGNTIYF.

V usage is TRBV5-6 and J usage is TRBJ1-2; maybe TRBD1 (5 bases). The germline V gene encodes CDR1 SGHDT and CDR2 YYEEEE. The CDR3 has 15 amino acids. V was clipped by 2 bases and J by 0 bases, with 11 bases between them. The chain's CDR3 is CASSFWDLSNYGYTF. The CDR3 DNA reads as TGTGCCAGCAGCTTCTGGGACTTATCTAACTATGGCTACACCTTC.

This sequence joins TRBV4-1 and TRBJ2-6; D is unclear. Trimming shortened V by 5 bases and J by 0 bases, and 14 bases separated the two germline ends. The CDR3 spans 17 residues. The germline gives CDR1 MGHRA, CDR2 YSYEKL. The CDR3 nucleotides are TGCGCCAGCAGCTTAATACAAGCCCGCTCTGGGGCCAACGTCCTGACTTTC. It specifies CASSLIQARSGANVLTF.

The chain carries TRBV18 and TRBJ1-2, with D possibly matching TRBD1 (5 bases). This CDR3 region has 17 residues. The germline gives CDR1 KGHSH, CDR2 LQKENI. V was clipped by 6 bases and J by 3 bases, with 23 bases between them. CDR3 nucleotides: TGTGCCAGCTCCCGGAGTCGACCAGAGGGGCAGGACTATGGCTACACCTTC. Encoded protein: CASSRSRPEGQDYGYTF.

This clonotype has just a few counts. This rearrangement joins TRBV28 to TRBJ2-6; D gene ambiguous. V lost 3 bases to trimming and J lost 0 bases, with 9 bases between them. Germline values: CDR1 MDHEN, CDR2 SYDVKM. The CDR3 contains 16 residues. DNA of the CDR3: TGTGCCAGCAGTTTTTTAGATAGCTCTGGGGCCAACGTCCTGACTTTC. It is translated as CASSFLDSSGANVLTF.

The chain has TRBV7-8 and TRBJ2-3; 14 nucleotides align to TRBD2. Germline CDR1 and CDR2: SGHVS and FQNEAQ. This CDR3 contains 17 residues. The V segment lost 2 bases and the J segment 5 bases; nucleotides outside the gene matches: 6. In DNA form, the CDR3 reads TGTGCCAGCAGCTTACTGACTAGCGGGGGGGCTGGAGATACGCAGTATTTT. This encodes CASSLLTSGGAGDTQYF.